This T cell receptor beta chain was identified in a study of early T cells in non-severe SARS-CoV-2 infection. The overall study: Sequenced bulk RNA came from whole blood that was unsorted, and chains were unpaired.

TCRdb passed the 5' RACE reads through MiXCR, listing each CDR3 protein once. The sample comprises about 46,000 distinct CDR3 sequences, 5% to 6% of which are singletons, and about 5.4% rests with the top ten. Germline CDR1 is MDHEN and CDR2 is SYDVKM. Trimming removed 1 base from V and 7 bases from J; junction bases left unmatched: 10. The CDR3 is 15 residues long. This sequence joins TRBV28 and TRBJ2-7; 7 bases are a match to TRBD2. Sequenced here: whole blood, sampled at baseline. This sequence originates from an adult who was a healthcare worker with PCR-confirmed SARS-CoV-2 infection or an uninfected control (not recorded which). The CDR3: CASSLFAGVQREQYF. CDR3 bases: TGTGCCAGCAGTTTATTCGCGGGAGTACAAAGGGAGCAGTACTTC.